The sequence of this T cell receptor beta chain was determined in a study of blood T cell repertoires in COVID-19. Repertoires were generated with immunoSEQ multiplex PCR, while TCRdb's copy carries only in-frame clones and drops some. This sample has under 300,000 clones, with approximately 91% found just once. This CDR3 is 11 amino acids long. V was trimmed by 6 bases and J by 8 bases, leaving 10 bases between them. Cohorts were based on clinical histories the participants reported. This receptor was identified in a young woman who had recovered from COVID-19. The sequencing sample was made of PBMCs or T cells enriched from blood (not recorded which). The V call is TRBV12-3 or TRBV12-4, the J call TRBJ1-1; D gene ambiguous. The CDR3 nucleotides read TGTGCCAGCAGCCCGAGCTCAGAAGCTTTCTTT. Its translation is CASSPSSEAFF.